Listed below are T cell receptor beta chains from one sample, sequenced in a study of beta chain features in type 1 diabetes. Assay: immunoSEQ multiplex PCR; the TCRdb copy retains only in-frame clones and omits some. The table has 310,000 or so clones, approximately 9.9% seen once. Sequencing was carried out using naive CD4+ T cells from blood. These receptors originate from a woman under 40 in good health. CDR3s include the opening cysteine and the closing phenylalanine or tryptophan. Each record gives: J gene, V gene, D gene, clone size, CDR3 protein, CDR3 DNA. The D gene is left open where the match is weak. Clone size is stated in some rows and not others, as once, few, many or a class when expanded.

>TRBJ2-7|TRBV11-2|TRBD1|few
CASSTRQGAKSEQYF
TGTGCCAGCAGCACGAGACAGGGGGCCAAGTCCGAGCAGTACTTC
>TRBJ2-2|TRBV5-4|TRBD2|NA
CASSLVLLAGVPGELFF
TGTGCCAGCAGCTTGGTATTGCTAGCGGGAGTCCCCGGGGAGCTGTTTTTT
>TRBJ2-2|TRBV4-2|TRBD2|few
CASSTGLADNTGELFF
TGTGCCAGCAGCACGGGACTAGCGGATAACACCGGGGAGCTGTTTTTT
>TRBJ2-1|TRBV29-1|TRBD2|few
CSTTAGSSYNEQFF
TGCAGCACTACAGCGGGGTCTTCCTACAATGAGCAGTTCTTC
>TRBJ2-1|TRBV7-2|TRBD2|NA
CASSPGSSGAYNEQFF
TGTGCCAGCAGCCCTGGGTCTAGCGGAGCCTACAATGAGCAGTTCTTC
>TRBJ1-1|TRBV7-3|NA|few
CASSSRAGVNTEAFF
TGTGCCAGCAGCTCCCGAGCAGGGGTGAACACTGAAGCTTTCTTT
>TRBJ1-2|TRBV19|NA|few
CASSIFVGQRAGYTF
TGTGCCAGTAGTATTTTTGTCGGACAGAGGGCTGGCTACACCTTC
>TRBJ1-4|TRBV7-9|TRBD1|NA
CASSARDRVEKLFF
TGTGCCAGCAGCGCCCGGGACAGGGTTGAAAAACTGTTTTTT
>TRBJ2-7|TRBV2|TRBD2|NA
CASRVSGTSMAEQYF
TGTGCCAGCAGAGTTTCCGGGACTAGCATGGCCGAGCAGTACTTC
>TRBJ2-1|TRBV5-1|NA|NA
CASSQGDTNNEQFF
TGCGCCAGCAGCCAAGGCGATACTAACAATGAGCAGTTCTTC
>TRBJ2-7|TRBV6-5|TRBD1|NA
CASRDRGYSYEQYF
TGTGCCAGCCGGGACAGGGGCTACTCCTACGAGCAGTACTTC
>TRBJ2-2|TRBV19|TRBD1|NA
CASSVGQGAKGTGELFF
TGTGCCAGTAGTGTAGGACAGGGGGCTAAGGGCACCGGGGAGCTGTTTTTT
>TRBJ2-1|TRBV7-3|TRBD2|NA
CASSPRTSGSYNEQFF
TGTGCCAGCAGCCCTCGGACTAGCGGCTCCTACAATGAGCAGTTCTTC
>TRBJ1-1|TRBV5-4|NA|few
CASNFRSDMGGEAFF
TGTGCCAGCAATTTCAGATCGGACATGGGCGGTGAAGCTTTCTTT
>TRBJ2-2|TRBV10-3|TRBD1|few
CAISVTGGSNTGELFF
TGTGCCATCAGTGTAACAGGGGGATCGAACACCGGGGAGCTGTTTTTT
>TRBJ2-3|TRBV5-1|NA|NA
CASSTTGLSTDTQYF
TGCGCCAGCAGCACGACAGGCCTTAGCACAGATACGCAGTATTTT
>TRBJ2-1|TRBV5-1|NA|few
CASSWEGGNEQFF
TGCGCCAGCAGCTGGGAGGGGGGCAATGAGCAGTTCTTC
>TRBJ2-1|TRBV18|NA|few
CASSPEGVQFF
TGTGCCAGCTCACCTGAAGGGGTGCAGTTCTTC
>TRBJ2-5|TRBV5-1|NA|few
CASSLLGTPQETQYF
TGCGCCAGCAGCTTGCTCGGGACACCACAAGAGACCCAGTACTTC
>TRBJ2-3|TRBV28|NA|NA
CASSYGVKGTDTQYF
TGTGCCAGCAGTTATGGGGTCAAGGGGACAGATACGCAGTATTTT
>TRBJ2-3|TRBV9|TRBD2|few
CASSVGDIAGGRTDTQYF
TGTGCCAGCAGCGTAGGTGACATAGCGGGAGGGCGCACAGATACGCAGTATTTT
>TRBJ2-1|TRBV28|NA|NA
CASLARPYNEQFF
TGTGCCAGCTTGGCCAGGCCCTACAATGAGCAGTTCTTC
>TRBJ1-2|TRBV19|TRBD1|few
CASSILQGAYGYTF
TGTGCCAGTAGTATACTACAGGGGGCCTATGGCTACACCTTC
>TRBJ2-3|TRBV7-2|TRBD1|few
CASSTQGLNTDTQYF
TGTGCCAGCAGCACACAGGGGCTGAACACAGATACGCAGTATTTT
>TRBJ1-2|TRBV7-9|NA|few
CASSLLAPNYGYTF
TGTGCCAGCAGCTTACTGGCACCTAACTATGGCTACACCTTC
>TRBJ2-1|TRBV28|TRBD1|few
CASHLQGSNEQFF
TGTGCCAGTCATTTACAGGGGTCTAATGAGCAGTTCTTC
>TRBJ2-7|TRBV7-9|TRBD2|NA
CASSLLAGATYEQYF
TGTGCCAGCAGCCTGCTAGCGGGAGCGACCTACGAGCAGTACTTC
>TRBJ2-1|TRBV28|TRBD1|NA
CASIRTGTGLNEQFF
TGTGCCAGCATCAGAACCGGGACAGGGTTGAATGAGCAGTTCTTC
>TRBJ1-2|TRBV7-6|TRBD1|NA
CASSLVSGGGYTF
TGTGCCAGCAGCTTGGTTTCAGGGGGTGGCTACACCTTC
>TRBJ2-7|TRBV4-3|TRBD2|NA
CASSQDAMLAGSSYEQYF
TGCGCCAGCAGCCAAGATGCCATGCTAGCGGGAAGCTCCTACGAGCAGTACTTC
>TRBJ1-1|TRBV30|NA|NA
CAWSVAFPGVIGEAFF
TGTGCCTGGAGTGTAGCTTTTCCAGGGGTAATAGGTGAAGCTTTCTTT
>TRBJ2-1|TRBV29-1|NA|NA
CSVEGRLSENEQFF
TGCAGCGTTGAAGGGAGGCTTAGCGAGAATGAGCAGTTCTTC
>TRBJ2-7|TRBV28|NA|NA
CASNVNGEQYF
TGTGCCAGCAACGTCAACGGGGAGCAGTACTTC
>TRBJ2-7|TRBV27|NA|NA
CASMQKIYEQYF
TGTGCCAGCATGCAGAAGATCTACGAGCAGTACTTC
>TRBJ2-4|TRBV28|TRBD1|few
CASRPTGGNVQYF
TGTGCCAGCAGACCGACAGGGGGTAACGTTCAGTACTTC
>TRBJ1-1|TRBV30|NA|NA
CAWNPDGGTEAFF
TGTGCCTGGAACCCCGACGGGGGGACTGAAGCTTTCTTT
>TRBJ2-3|TRBV7-2|TRBD2|few
CASSSRLAGPYTDTQYF
TGTGCCAGCAGCTCGAGACTAGCGGGACCATACACAGATACGCAGTATTTT
>TRBJ2-3|TRBV7-2|NA|NA
CASSPRGDTQYF
TGTGCCAGCAGCCCGAGAGGAGATACGCAGTATTTT
>TRBJ2-7|TRBV9|TRBD1|NA
CASSVVDRSYEQYF
TGTGCCAGCAGCGTAGTGGACAGGTCCTACGAGCAGTACTTC
>TRBJ2-7|TRBV18|NA|NA
CASSQGESYEQYF
TGTGCCAGCTCACAGGGGGAGTCCTACGAGCAGTACTTC
>TRBJ2-1|TRBV18|TRBD2|few
CASSETSGSFNEQFF
TGTGCCAGCTCCGAGACTAGCGGGAGCTTTAATGAGCAGTTCTTC
>TRBJ1-4|TRBV28|NA|NA
CASSLFGGTNEKLFF
TGTGCCAGCAGTTTATTCGGGGGAACTAATGAAAAACTGTTTTTT
>TRBJ2-7|TRBV14|TRBD2|few
CASSQGGLVGFYEQYF
TGTGCCAGCAGCCAAGGGGGACTAGTCGGGTTCTACGAGCAGTACTTC
>TRBJ2-2|TRBV28|TRBD1|NA
CASSPGAQGAAGELFF
TGTGCCAGCAGTCCAGGGGCCCAGGGGGCCGCCGGGGAGCTGTTTTTT
>TRBJ2-1|TRBV18|NA|NA
CASSPVQGYEQFF
TGTGCCAGCTCACCAGTCCAGGGGTATGAGCAGTTCTTC
>TRBJ2-3|TRBV15|TRBD1|NA
CATSGPPGGGQEYTQYF
TGTGCCACCAGCGGCCCCCCAGGGGGCGGCCAGGAGTATACGCAGTATTTT
>TRBJ2-1|TRBV6-5|NA|few
CASSSGLTHDEQFF
TGTGCCAGCAGTTCGGGACTCACCCACGATGAGCAGTTCTTC
>TRBJ2-5|TRBV5-1|NA|NA
CASSLVGAGETQYF
TGCGCCAGCAGCTTGGTGGGGGCCGGAGAGACCCAGTACTTC
>TRBJ1-1|TRBV28|TRBD1|NA
CASSLGGQGAEAFF
TGTGCCAGCAGTTTAGGGGGACAGGGGGCTGAAGCTTTCTTT
>TRBJ2-5|TRBV6-5|TRBD1|few
CASSPITTGVETQYF
TGTGCCAGCAGCCCTATAACGACAGGGGTAGAGACCCAGTACTTC